The source of this T cell receptor beta chain is a study of blood T cells in healthy people across ages. The CDR3 covers 15 residues. V dropped 2 bases and J dropped 0; count of bases not matched to a gene: 6. Germline CDR1 is DFQATT and CDR2 is SNEGSKA (reference sequence). Together with a sample-barcoded 5' primer, a J-beta primer mix was included in a second PCR lasting about 7 to 11 cycles. Each cDNA was tagged by a template-switch adaptor containing 12 random nucleotides. Each CDR3 protein gets one entry after TCRdb re-called the 5' RACE reads with MiXCR. The repertoire holds over a million distinct CDR3 sequences, with approximately 59% as singletons. Study outcomes and limitations: In these data, TCR beta diversity tracked strongly with naive T cell percentage. Long-lived donors exceeded aged donors in naive CD4+ cells and diversity. Unsorted PBMCs blocked a conclusive comparison of naive and antigen-experienced cells.

As regards this clonotype: The antigen remains undetermined.

Input material: blood. The chain joins TRBV20-1 to TRBJ2-5; 7 bases match TRBD2. The TCR was taken from a young man in good health. The CDR3 loop reads CSARPSGRYQETQYF. The CDR3 DNA sequence: TGCAGTGCTAGACCTAGCGGACGGTACCAAGAGACCCAGTACTTC.